Sequencing of this T cell receptor (beta chain) was carried out in a study of T cell clonality in common variable immunodeficiency. Study conclusions and caveats: Compared with healthy controls, CVID subjects showed increased TCRbeta clonality, mostly in about a third.

Using immunoSEQ multiplex PCR, the repertoire was profiled, and TCRdb retains in-frame clones only, with some absent. The data show about 52,000 clones, with none appearing a single time. This clone was detected many times. The antigen remains unidentified. The CDR3 end is not reached by the read, which stops 3 residues before it; the germline J gene fills it in. V lost 0 bases and J lost 6, with 18 bases in between. Germline-derived CDR1 and CDR2 are DFQATT and SNEGSKA (reference sequence). This CDR3 is 17 amino acids long. This chain links TRBV20-1 with TRBJ1-6, with D possibly being TRBD1 (5 bases). This clonotype was sampled from a person between 18 and 75 years old in good health. Material for sequencing was peripheral blood mononuclear cells. The sequenced CDR3 bases are TGCAGTGCTAGAGATTTCCAGCAAGGGGCTGGTAATTCACCC. Its translation: CSARDFQQGAGNSP. The whole CDR3 sequence reads CSARDFQQGAGNSPLHF.